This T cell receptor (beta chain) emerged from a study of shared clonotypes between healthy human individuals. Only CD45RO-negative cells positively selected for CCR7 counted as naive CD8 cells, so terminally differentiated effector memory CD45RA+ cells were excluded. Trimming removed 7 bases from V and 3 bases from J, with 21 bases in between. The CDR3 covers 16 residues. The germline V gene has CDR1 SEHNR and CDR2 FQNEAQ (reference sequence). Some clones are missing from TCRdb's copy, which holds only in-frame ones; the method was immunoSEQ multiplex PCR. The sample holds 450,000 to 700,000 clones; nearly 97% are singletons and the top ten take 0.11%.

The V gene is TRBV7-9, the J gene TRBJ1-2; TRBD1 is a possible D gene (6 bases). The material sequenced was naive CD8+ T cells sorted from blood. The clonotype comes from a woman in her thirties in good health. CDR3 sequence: CASNVAGRDKDYGYTF. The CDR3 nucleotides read TGTGCCAGCAACGTAGCGGGCCGGGACAAGGACTATGGCTACACCTTC.